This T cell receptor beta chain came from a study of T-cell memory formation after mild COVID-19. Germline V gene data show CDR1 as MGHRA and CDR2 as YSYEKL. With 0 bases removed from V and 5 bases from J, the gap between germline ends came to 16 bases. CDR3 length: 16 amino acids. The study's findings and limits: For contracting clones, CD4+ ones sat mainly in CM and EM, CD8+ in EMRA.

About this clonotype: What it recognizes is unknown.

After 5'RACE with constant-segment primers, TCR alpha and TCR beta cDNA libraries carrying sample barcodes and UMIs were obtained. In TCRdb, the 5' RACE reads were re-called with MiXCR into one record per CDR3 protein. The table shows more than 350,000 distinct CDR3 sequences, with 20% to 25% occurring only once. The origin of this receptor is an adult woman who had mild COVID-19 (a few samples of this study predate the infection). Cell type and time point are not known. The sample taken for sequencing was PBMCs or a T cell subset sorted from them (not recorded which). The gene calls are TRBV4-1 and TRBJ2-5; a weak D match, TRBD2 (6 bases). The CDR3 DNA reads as TGCGCCAGCAGCCAAGATGACGCGGGGTCGAGGGAGACCCAGTACTTC. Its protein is CASSQDDAGSRETQYF.